The 30 T cell receptor beta chains below all came from one sample that was sequenced in a study of preoperative IRX-2 immunotherapy in early breast cancer. The treatment was: preoperative locoregional IRX-2 cytokine immunotherapy. Assay used: immunoSEQ multiplex PCR; TCRdb lists only in-frame clones, some missing. The table lists 5,800 or so clones, roughly three quarters of them singletons. The material sequenced was tumor tissue, taken before IRX-2 immunotherapy. The receptor set was obtained from a human donor with breast cancer.

This clone was counted a few times. V usage is TRBV6-8 and J usage is TRBJ2-7; D assignment may be TRBD1 or TRBD2 (5 bases each). Per germline, CDR1 MNHGY and CDR2 SAAAGT. The CDR3 is 15 residues long. Between the trimmed V and J ends, which lost 5 bases and 3 bases, there was a span of 17 bases. The DNA for the CDR3 is TGTGCCAGCAGTGGGGCAGCCTACGACTACTACGAGCAGTACTTC. This codes for CASSGAAYDYYEQYF.

V and J are TRBV11-3 and TRBJ2-7, with 9 bases aligning to TRBD2. The V gene's germline CDR1 is SGHNT and CDR2 YENEEA. The CDR3 length is 14 residues. V was pared by 2 bases and J by 2 bases, with 1 base of the junction left unmatched. The CDR3 region is CASSLQRGAYEQYF. The CDR3 DNA follows: TGTGCCAGCAGCTTACAGCGGGGGGCCTACGAGCAGTACTTC.

This clone was observed a handful of times. The CDR3 spells CASSLLSQSMNTEAFF. The CDR3 coding sequence is TGCGCCAGCAGCTTGCTATCGCAGAGCATGAACACTGAAGCTTTCTTT. This rearrangement joins TRBV5-1 to TRBJ1-1, with D unclear. This CDR3 has 16 residues. Germline CDR1 SGHRS, CDR2 YFSETQ. V gave up 1 base and J gave up 0 bases, with 13 bases separating them.

The rearrangement uses TRBV5-1 and TRBJ1-2; the match to TRBD1 covers 10 bases. The CDR3 contains 14 residues. Germline V gives CDR1 SGHRS, CDR2 YFSETQ. V gave up 4 bases and J gave up 8 bases; unmatched junction bases: 8. CDR3 coding DNA: TGCGCCAGCAGCGAATCCGGGACAGGGGAAGGCTACACCTTC. Encoded protein: CASSESGTGEGYTF. Supplemented by reference TRBV5-1 and TRBJ1-2, the full variable domain reads KAGVTQTPRYLIKTRGQQVTLSCSPISGHRSVSWYQQTPGQGLQFLFEYFSETQRNKGNFPGRFSGRQFSNSRSEMNVSTLELGDSALYLCASSESGTGEGYTFGSGTRLTVV.

The chain links TRBV11-3 to TRBJ1-1; 9 nucleotides agree with TRBD1. Trimming removed 1 base from V and 4 bases from J; junction bases left unmatched: 4. The V gene's germline CDR1 is SGHNT and CDR2 YENEEA. This CDR3 is built from 15 residues. CDR3 sequence reads: CASSLGGQGSTEAFF. Written as DNA, the CDR3 is TGTGCCAGCAGCTTAGGGGGACAGGGAAGCACTGAAGCTTTCTTT.

The V call is TRBV11-3, the J call TRBJ2-6; D could derive from TRBD1 or TRBD2 (5 bases each). There are 15 residues in the CDR3. CDR1 and CDR2 from the germline V gene are SGHNT and YENEEA. The V gene lost 5 bases and the J gene lost 2 bases, with 10 bases spanning the gap. The CDR3 reads CASSTGGTGANVLTF. The CDR3 DNA follows: TGTGCCAGCAGCACTGGGGGAACTGGGGCCAACGTCCTGACTTTC.

The chain links TRBV5-1 to TRBJ2-3; a possible D gene is TRBD1 (5 bases). Germline V gene lookup returns CDR1 SGHRS and CDR2 YFSETQ. The CDR3 sequence is 14 residues long. The V end was cut by 0 bases, the J end by 5 bases, with 10 bases between. CDR3 amino acids: CASSLGGKGDTQYF. CDR3 sequence (DNA): TGCGCCAGCAGCTTGGGGGGCAAAGGAGATACGCAGTATTTT.

This clone was recorded a few times. This chain's CDR3 is CASSLTMDRGSRNTIYF. The CDR3 DNA sequence: TGTGCCAGCAGCTTAACTATGGACAGGGGTAGTCGAAACACCATATATTTT. The chain combines TRBV11-3 with TRBJ1-3; 9 bases are shared with TRBD1. This CDR3 spans 17 amino acids. CDR1 and CDR2 from the germline V gene are SGHNT and YENEEA. V gave up 2 bases and J gave up 5 bases; unmatched junction bases: 10.

This clone has a handful of counts. The chain couples TRBV11-3 to TRBJ1-1; 7 positions match TRBD1. Germline lookup yields CDR1 SGHNT and CDR2 YENEEA. V shed 1 base, J shed 0 bases, and the junction held 5 bases outside the gene matches. This CDR3 region has 16 residues. The chain's CDR3 is CASSLVQGKMNTEAFF. The CDR3 DNA reads as TGTGCCAGCAGCTTAGTACAGGGGAAAATGAACACTGAAGCTTTCTTT. The full variable domain, with the rest looked up from reference TRBV11-3 and TRBJ1-1, is EAGVVQSPRYKIIEKKQPVAFWCNPISGHNTLYWYLQNLGQGPELLIRYENEEAVDDSQLPKDRFSAERLKGVDSTLKIQPAELGDSAVYLCASSLVQGKMNTEAFFGQGTRLTVV.

The V call is TRBV6-8, the J call TRBJ2-1, with TRBD2 matching over 8 bases. J gave up 1 base and V 10 bases, and 18 bases lay outside the gene matches. This CDR3 has 18 amino acids. The germline gives CDR1 MNHGY, CDR2 SAAAGT. DNA of the CDR3: TGTGCCACTACCCCCCGGGCCACTAGCGGTGATTCCTACAATGAGCAGTTCTTC. This translates into CATTPRATSGDSYNEQFF.

The rearrangement joins TRBV6-8 to TRBJ1-2; 10 nucleotides agree with TRBD1. There are 14 residues in the CDR3. Trimming took 6 bases from V and 7 from J; bases not matched to a gene: 8. The germline V gene encodes CDR1 MNHGY and CDR2 SAAAGT. CDR3 coding DNA: TGTGCCAGCAGACTGACAGGGGGCGCAAGTGGCTACACCTTC. Amino acids: CASRLTGGASGYTF.

In regard to this clone: At one of its ends the junction is not consistent with the germline gene, which may arise from a read error. The CDR3 DNA sequence: TGTGCCATCAGTTCCGATGCGAGGCTAGCGGGGTTAGATACGCAGTATTTT. Amino acids: CAISSDARLAGLDTQYF. V is TRBV6-8 and J is TRBJ2-3; 9 bases align to TRBD2. The CDR3 covers 17 residues. CDR1 is MNHGY, CDR2 SAAAGT, per germline.

Note on this clone: Sequence at one end of the junction differs from germline and may be a read error. The chain carries TRBV6-8 and TRBJ1-2, with D unresolved. Germline-derived CDR1 and CDR2 are MNHGY and SAAAGT. This CDR3 comprises 13 residues. CDR3 DNA: TGTGCCAGCAGTCCTCTTCGGGCCTATGGCTACATCTTC. It specifies CASSPLRAYGYIF.

The rearrangement joins TRBV6-4 to TRBJ2-2, with a weak D call TRBD2 (6 bases). V was pared by 3 bases and J by 6 bases, with 11 bases between. The length of the CDR3 is 14 residues. The germline V gene has CDR1 MRHNA and CDR2 SNTAGT. The CDR3 DNA follows: TGTGCCAGCAGTGAAACGGGGGTGGCCGGGGAGCTGTTTTTT. Encoded protein: CASSETGVAGELFF.

This clone showed up just once. V is TRBV7-6 and J is TRBJ1-3; D may be TRBD1 (5 bases). Trimming pared 5 bases from V and 3 bases from J, leaving 20 bases between. This CDR3 has 17 amino acids. Germline V gene sequence: CDR1 SGHVS, CDR2 FNYEAQ. CDR3 sequence reads: CASSPPAAGLGGNTIYF. The CDR3 bases are TGTGCCAGCAGCCCACCGGCGGCAGGGTTGGGTGGAAACACCATATATTTT.

The chain uses TRBV7-5 and TRBJ2-5; the D segment call TRBD1 is taken from the table without a DNA check. TRBV7-5 is annotated as a pseudogene. There are 16 residues in the CDR3. This CDR3 reads CASSPRGRGLRETQYF. The DNA of the CDR3 is TGTGCCAGCAGCCCACGGGGCAGGGGGCTTCGGGAGACCCAGTACTTC.

The rearrangement uses TRBV6-9 and TRBJ1-1, with D hard to call. Germline values: CDR1 MNHGY, CDR2 SVAAGI. The CDR3 loop spans 14 amino acids. V lost 4 bases and J lost 3, with 12 bases in between. The CDR3 sequence is CASSLQSGYTEAFF. DNA of the CDR3: TGTGCCAGCAGTTTACAGAGCGGCTACACTGAAGCTTTCTTT.

The CDR3 loop reads CASTRGLAGDYEQYF. The CDR3 DNA follows: TGTGCCAGCACCCGAGGACTAGCGGGGGACTACGAGCAGTACTTC. The chain links TRBV11-3 to TRBJ2-7; TRBD2 agrees at 13 bases. Germline CDR1 and CDR2: SGHNT and YENEEA. This CDR3 is 15 amino acids long. Germline trimming cut 7 bases from V and 3 bases from J; bases unmatched to any gene: 6.

The chain combines TRBV5-1 with TRBJ1-2; D call uncertain. The V gene lost 0 bases and the J gene lost 4 bases, with 10 bases spanning the gap. The germline V gene has CDR1 SGHRS and CDR2 YFSETQ. This CDR3 region has 14 residues. This CDR3 is CASSLEVAAYGYTF. In nucleotides, the CDR3 is TGCGCCAGCAGCTTGGAGGTAGCAGCCTATGGCTACACCTTC.

CDR3 loop: CASSHGRGKVRSNQPQHF. Written as DNA, the CDR3 is TGTGCCAGCAGCCATGGCAGGGGTAAGGTCCGTAGCAATCAGCCCCAGCATTTT. V and J are TRBV7-6 and TRBJ1-5, with a tentative D call TRBD1 (6 bases). The CDR3 length is 18 residues. Germline V gene sequence: CDR1 SGHVS, CDR2 FNYEAQ. The V end lost 5 bases, the J end lost 0 bases, and 20 bases lay between the germline ends.

This chain uses TRBV19 with TRBJ1-1, with 8 bases that match TRBD1. After removal of 7 bases from V and 4 bases from J, the junction contained 8 bases not matched to a gene. The CDR3 is made up of 14 amino acids. The V gene's germline CDR1 is LNHDA and CDR2 SQIVND (reference sequence). CDR3 amino acids: CASTTQGVGTEAFF. The DNA for the CDR3 is TGTGCCAGTACCACACAGGGGGTAGGCACTGAAGCTTTCTTT.

The J gene is TRBJ2-5, the V gene TRBV7-4, with D unresolved. CDR1 is SGHVT and CDR2 is SQSDAQ in the germline V gene. V lost 4 bases, J lost 0 bases, and 6 bases lay in between. The CDR3 sequence is 13 residues long. CDR3 amino acids: CASSYPNQETQYF. The DNA of the CDR3 is TGTGCCAGCAGCTACCCGAACCAAGAGACCCAGTACTTC. Variable domain in full (rest from reference TRBV7-4 and TRBJ2-5): GAGVSQSPRYKVAKRGRDVALRCDSISGHVTLYWYRQTLGQGSEVLTYSQSDAQRDKSGRPSGRFSAERPERSVSTLKIQRTEQGDSAVYLCASSYPNQETQYFGPGTRLLVL.

V and J are TRBV19 and TRBJ1-2; D not resolved. The CDR3 contains 13 residues. The germline V gene encodes CDR1 LNHDA and CDR2 SQIVND (reference sequence). Trimming left V 4 bases short and J 9 bases short, with 15 bases between. CDR3 amino acids: CASSTPPLQSYTF. For the CDR3, the DNA is TGTGCCAGTAGTACCCCCCCTCTGCAGAGCTACACCTTC.

CDR3 sequence (DNA): TGTGCCAGTAGTATTAGGGACAGGGATGACAATGAGCAGTTCTTC. Translating it yields CASSIRDRDDNEQFF. The V gene is TRBV19, the J gene TRBJ2-1, with 9 bases aligning to TRBD1. This CDR3 contains 15 residues. CDR1 LNHDA and CDR2 SQIVND come from the germline V gene (reference sequence). With 3 bases clipped from V and 5 bases from J, the junction kept 5 bases outside the gene matches.

The DNA for the CDR3 is TGCAGCGTTACACAGGGGGCAACTAATGAAAAACTGTTTTTT. It translates to CSVTQGATNEKLFF. The chain joins TRBV29-1 to TRBJ1-4; 8 bases align to TRBD1. The CDR3 is 14 amino acids. Germline CDR1 SQVTM, CDR2 ANQGSEA. The V gene end was trimmed by 5 bases and the J gene end by 0 bases; junction bases not matched to a gene: 2. Looking up the rest from reference TRBV29-1 and TRBJ1-4 gives the full variable domain: SAVISQKPSRDICQRGTSLTIQCQVDSQVTMMFWYRQQPGQSLTLIATANQGSEATYESGFVIDKFPISRPNLTFSTLTVSNMSPEDSSIYLCSVTQGATNEKLFFGSGTQLSVL.

The V gene is TRBV6-8, the J gene TRBJ2-1; 9 bases map to TRBD2. Germline V gene data show CDR1 as MNHGY and CDR2 as SAAAGT. The CDR3 is made up of 17 amino acids. The V gene end was trimmed by 5 bases and the J gene end by 6 bases; junction bases not matched to a gene: 14. The CDR3, as DNA: TGTGCCAGCAGTGACCCCTTTAGCGGGGGACGACGCAATGAGCAGTTCTTC. It is translated as CASSDPFSGGRRNEQFF.

V is TRBV6-7 and J is TRBJ2-3, with 9 bases lining up with TRBD1. TRBV6-7 counts as an open reading frame of uncertain function. The CDR3 is 14 amino acids. V was clipped by 5 bases and J by 5 bases; unmatched bases: 5. CDR3 DNA: TGTGCCAGCAGTCGGGGGACAGGGTTAGATACGCAGTATTTT. Its translation is CASSRGTGLDTQYF.

This sequence joins TRBV30 and TRBJ2-2; TRBD1 matches 8 bases. The V gene end was trimmed by 4 bases and the J gene end by 1 base; junction bases not matched to a gene: 8. Germline V gene lookup returns CDR1 GTSNPN and CDR2 SVGIG (reference sequence). This CDR3 region has 16 residues. CDR3 DNA sequence: TGTGCCTGGAATCCCACAGGGGGAGGGAACACCGGGGAGCTGTTTTTT. This translates into CAWNPTGGGNTGELFF. Together with reference TRBV30 and TRBJ2-2, the CDR3 gives the full variable domain: SQTIHQWPATLVQPVGSPLSLECTVEGTSNPNLYWYRQAAGRGLQLLFYSVGIGQISSEVPQNLSASRPQDRQFILSSKKLLLSDSGFYLCAWNPTGGGNTGELFFGEGSRLTVL.

The chain combines TRBV11-3 with TRBJ1-5; D is unresolved. Per the germline V gene, CDR1 is SGHNT and CDR2 is YENEEA. CDR3 length: 15 residues. The germline V and J ends were trimmed by 1 base and 0 bases, with 7 bases remaining between them. Written as DNA, the CDR3 is TGTGCCAGCAGCTTAGTGGGAGGTAGCAATCAGCCCCAGCATTTT. Protein product: CASSLVGGSNQPQHF.

This chain joins TRBV6-8 and TRBJ2-1, with a weak D call TRBD2 (6 bases). The CDR3 covers 17 residues. The V gene's germline CDR1 is MNHGY and CDR2 SAAAGT. The germline V and J ends were trimmed by 2 bases and 7 bases, with 21 bases remaining between them. The CDR3 is CASSYRRGYIAANEQFF. The CDR3, as DNA: TGTGCCAGCAGTTACAGGCGGGGATATATAGCGGCGAATGAGCAGTTCTTC.